This entry features one T cell receptor beta chain sequence. Its antigen is unidentified. This sample was included in a study of shared clonotypes between healthy human individuals. Study conclusions and caveats: Rarefaction exposed incomplete sorted-subset sequencing despite large depth.

With 2 bases removed from V and 4 bases from J, the gap between germline ends came to 11 bases. The germline V gene has CDR1 SEHNR and CDR2 FQNEAQ (reference sequence). The CDR3 has 15 amino acids. The input for sorted-subset replicate PCRs was 150 to 200 ng DNA, some 30,000 T cell genomes. Original processing methods: ImmunoSEQ supplied junction-only sequences lacking quality scores, so filtering was different. Some clones are missing from TCRdb's copy, which holds only in-frame ones; the method was immunoSEQ multiplex PCR. The V and J calls and clone size come from that table; D and trimming were worked out from the DNA. The table has around 1.9 million clones, 93% seen once. Naive CD8 cells, CD45RO-negative and positively selected for CCR7, excluded terminally differentiated effector memory CD45RA+ cells. Donors comprised healthy HIV-negative adults lacking recent acute infections or vaccinations.

The chain has TRBV7-9 and TRBJ1-4; D is unclear. The sequenced sample consisted of naive CD8+ T cells from PBMCs. This receptor was obtained from a man aged 18 to 29 in good health. Some clones in this sample may be carry-over from other donors' samples. The CDR3 protein is CASSLPTPYNEKLFF. The CDR3 DNA reads TGTGCCAGCAGCTTACCGACACCTTATAATGAAAAACTGTTTTTT. Full variable domain (remainder filled in from reference TRBV7-9 and TRBJ1-4): DTGVSQNPRHKITKRGQNVTFRCDPISEHNRLYWYRQTLGQGPEFLTYFQNEAQLEKSRLLSDRFSAERPKGSFSTLEIQRTEQGDSAMYLCASSLPTPYNEKLFFGSGTQLSVL.